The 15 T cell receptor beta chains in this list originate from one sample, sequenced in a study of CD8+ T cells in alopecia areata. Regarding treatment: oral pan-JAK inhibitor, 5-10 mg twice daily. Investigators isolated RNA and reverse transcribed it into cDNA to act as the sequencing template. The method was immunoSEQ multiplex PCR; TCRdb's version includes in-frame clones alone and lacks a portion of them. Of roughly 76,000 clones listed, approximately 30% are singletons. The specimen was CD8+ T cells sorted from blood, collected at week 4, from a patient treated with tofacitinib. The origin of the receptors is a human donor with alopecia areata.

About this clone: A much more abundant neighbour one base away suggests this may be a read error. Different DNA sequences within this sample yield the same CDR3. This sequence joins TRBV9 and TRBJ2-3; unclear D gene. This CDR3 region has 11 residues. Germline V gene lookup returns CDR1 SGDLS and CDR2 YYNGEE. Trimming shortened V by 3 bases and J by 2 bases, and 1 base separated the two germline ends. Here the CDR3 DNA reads TGTGCCAGCAGCGCCACAGATACGCAGTATTTT. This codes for CASSATDTQYF.

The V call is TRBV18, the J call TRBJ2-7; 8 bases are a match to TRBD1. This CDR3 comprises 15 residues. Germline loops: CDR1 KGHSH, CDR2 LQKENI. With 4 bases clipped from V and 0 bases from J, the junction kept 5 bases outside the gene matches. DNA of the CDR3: TGTGCCAGCTCACACCGGGACAGGAGCTCCTACGAGCAGTACTTC. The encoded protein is CASSHRDRSSYEQYF.

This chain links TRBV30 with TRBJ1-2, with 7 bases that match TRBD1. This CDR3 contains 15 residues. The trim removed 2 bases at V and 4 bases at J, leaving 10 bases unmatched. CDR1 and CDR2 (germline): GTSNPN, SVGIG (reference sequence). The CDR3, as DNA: TGTGCCTGGAGTCTAGGGACAGCGGGGACCTATGGCTACACCTTC. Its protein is CAWSLGTAGTYGYTF. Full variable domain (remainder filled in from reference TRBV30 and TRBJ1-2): SQTIHQWPATLVQPVGSPLSLECTVEGTSNPNLYWYRQAAGRGLQLLFYSVGIGQISSEVPQNLSASRPQDRQFILSSKKLLLSDSGFYLCAWSLGTAGTYGYTFGSGTRLTVV.

The DNA for the CDR3 is TGCAGCGCCAACAGGGGACTACAAGAGACCCAGTACTTC. Translating it yields CSANRGLQETQYF. This rearrangement joins TRBV29-1 to TRBJ2-5; either TRBD1 or TRBD2 may supply D (7 bases each). V lost 7 bases and J 2 bases, leaving 14 bases between the germline ends. Germline loops: CDR1 SQVTM, CDR2 ANQGSEA. The CDR3 consists of 13 residues.

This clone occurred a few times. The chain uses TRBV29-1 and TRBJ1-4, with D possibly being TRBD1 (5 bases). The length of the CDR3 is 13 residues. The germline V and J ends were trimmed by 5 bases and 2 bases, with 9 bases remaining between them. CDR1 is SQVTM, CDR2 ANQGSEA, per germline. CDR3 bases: TGCAGCGTTAGCCGGGGGACTAATGAAAAACTGTTTTTT. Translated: CSVSRGTNEKLFF.

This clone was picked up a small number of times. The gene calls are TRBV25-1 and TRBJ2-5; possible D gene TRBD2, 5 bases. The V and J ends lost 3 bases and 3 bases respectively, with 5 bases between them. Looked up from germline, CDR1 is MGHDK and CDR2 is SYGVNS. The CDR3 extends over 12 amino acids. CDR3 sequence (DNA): TGTGCCAGCAGTGAGGGAGAAGAGACCCAGTACTTC. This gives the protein CASSEGEETQYF.

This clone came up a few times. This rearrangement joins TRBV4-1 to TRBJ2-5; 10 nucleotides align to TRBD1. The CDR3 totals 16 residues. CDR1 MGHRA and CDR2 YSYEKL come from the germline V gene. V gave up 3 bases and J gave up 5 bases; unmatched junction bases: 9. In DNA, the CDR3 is TGCGCCAGCAGCCAGCCCGGACAGGGGGGAGCGGAGACCCAGTACTTC. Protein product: CASSQPGQGGAETQYF.

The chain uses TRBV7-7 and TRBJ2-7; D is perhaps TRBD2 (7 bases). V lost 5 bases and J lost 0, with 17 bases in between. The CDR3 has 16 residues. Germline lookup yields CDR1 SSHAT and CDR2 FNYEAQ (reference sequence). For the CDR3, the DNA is TGTGCCAGCAGCCCTACTCAGCGGGACACCTCCTACGAGCAGTACTTC. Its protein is CASSPTQRDTSYEQYF.

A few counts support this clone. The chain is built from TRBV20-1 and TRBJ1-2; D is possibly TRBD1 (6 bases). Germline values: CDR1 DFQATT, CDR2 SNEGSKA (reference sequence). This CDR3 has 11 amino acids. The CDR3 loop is CVRGGGDGYTF. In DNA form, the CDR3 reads TGCGTTAGGGGAGGGGGAGATGGCTACACCTTC.

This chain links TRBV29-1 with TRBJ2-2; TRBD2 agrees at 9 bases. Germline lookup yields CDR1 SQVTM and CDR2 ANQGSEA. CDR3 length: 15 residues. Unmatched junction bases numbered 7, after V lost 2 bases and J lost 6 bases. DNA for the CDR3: TGCAGCGTTGAATCGGGTAGCGGGAGCGCCGGGGAGCTGTTTTTT. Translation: CSVESGSGSAGELFF.

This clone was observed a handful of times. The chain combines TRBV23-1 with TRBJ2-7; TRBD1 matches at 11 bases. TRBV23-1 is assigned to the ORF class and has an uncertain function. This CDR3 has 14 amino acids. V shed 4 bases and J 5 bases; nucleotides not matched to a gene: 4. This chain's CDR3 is CASSPEDRGHEQYF. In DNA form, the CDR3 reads TGCGCCAGCAGTCCAGAGGACAGGGGGCACGAGCAGTACTTC.

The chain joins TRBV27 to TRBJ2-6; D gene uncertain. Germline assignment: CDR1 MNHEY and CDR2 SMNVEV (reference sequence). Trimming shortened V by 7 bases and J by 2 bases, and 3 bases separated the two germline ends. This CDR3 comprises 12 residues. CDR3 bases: TGTGCCAGCACGACTGGGGCCAACGTCCTGACTTTC. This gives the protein CASTTGANVLTF.

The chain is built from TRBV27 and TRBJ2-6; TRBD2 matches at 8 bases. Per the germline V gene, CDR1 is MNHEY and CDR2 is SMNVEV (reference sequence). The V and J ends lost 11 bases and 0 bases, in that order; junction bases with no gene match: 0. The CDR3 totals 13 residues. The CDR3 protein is CAAGGSGANVLTF. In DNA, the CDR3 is TGTGCCGCGGGGGGCTCTGGGGCCAACGTCCTGACTTTC.

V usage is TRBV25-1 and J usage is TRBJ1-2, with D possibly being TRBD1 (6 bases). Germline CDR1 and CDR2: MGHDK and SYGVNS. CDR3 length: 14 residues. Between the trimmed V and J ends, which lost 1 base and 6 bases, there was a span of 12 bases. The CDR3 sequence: CASSEFQGPDGYTF. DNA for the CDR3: TGTGCCAGCAGTGAATTTCAGGGGCCGGATGGCTACACCTTC.

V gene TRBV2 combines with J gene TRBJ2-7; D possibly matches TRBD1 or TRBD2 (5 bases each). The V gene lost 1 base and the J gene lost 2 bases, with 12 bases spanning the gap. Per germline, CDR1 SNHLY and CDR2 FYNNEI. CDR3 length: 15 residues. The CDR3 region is CASSEEGTLTYEQYF. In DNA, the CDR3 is TGTGCCAGCAGTGAAGAAGGGACCCTAACCTACGAGCAGTACTTC. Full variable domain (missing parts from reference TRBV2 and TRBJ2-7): EPEVTQTPSHQVTQMGQEVILRCVPISNHLYFYWYRQILGQKVEFLVSFYNNEISEKSEIFDDQFSVERPDGSNFTLKIRSTKLEDSAMYFCASSEEGTLTYEQYFGPGTRLTVT.